The clone carrying this TCR beta chain turned up a few times. What it recognizes is unknown. The data were obtained in a study of T cells after yellow fever vaccination. Study context: Libraries from low-cell-number fractions were prepared with the SMART-Seq v4 Ultra Low Input RNA kit. Points from the study as a whole: Bulk-population clonotypes that are abundant could appear as contaminants in FACS-sorted repertoires. Most primary-vaccination clones reappeared after the booster (more than 95% CD4, about 90% CD8).

TCRdb called the 5' RACE reads again in MiXCR, with one record for every CDR3 protein. The sample lists fewer than 450,000 distinct CDR3 sequences, 8.1% seen once, with 17% in the top ten. The V segment lost 6 bases and the J segment 4 bases; nucleotides outside the gene matches: 7. The CDR3 is 14 amino acids. This sequence was found in a man younger than 35 who received the YFV17D yellow fever vaccine. The sequences come from PBMCs, collected approximately 40 days after the first yellow fever vaccination. The chain carries TRBV12-3 or TRBV12-4 and TRBJ1-1, with 8 bases identical to TRBD1. CDR3 DNA sequence: TGTGCCAGCAGCGGAGGACAGGGCCCCACTGAAGCTTTCTTT. It specifies CASSGGQGPTEAFF.